This is a list of T cell receptor beta chains from one sample in a study of blood T cell repertoires in COVID-19. Sequenced by immunoSEQ multiplex PCR; TCRdb stores in-frame clones only, minus some. The table has about 150,000 clones, over 80% seen once. The specimen sequenced was peripheral blood. The receptors originated from a man between 45 and 60 years old who had recovered from COVID-19. Each CDR3 is given with its conserved first and last residue. A D gene is named only where the DNA matches it firmly. For some rows the clone size is stated as once, few or many, or as a class when expanded; others skip it.

V gene	J gene	clone size	D gene	CDR3 DNA	CDR3 protein
TRBV6-2/TRBV6-3	TRBJ1-1	.	TRBD1	TGTGCCAGCAGTTACCAGTCTTTCGGACAGGGGAACACTGAAGCTTTCTTT	CASSYQSFGQGNTEAFF
TRBV18	TRBJ1-1	.	.	TGTGCCAGCTCACCACCAACAGGGTTAGCTGAAGCTTTCTTT	CASSPPTGLAEAFF
TRBV27	TRBJ2-7	.	TRBD1	TGTGCCAGCAGTTTAGGGCAGGGGGCTGGGCAGTACTTC	CASSLGQGAGQYF
TRBV7-2	TRBJ1-1	.	.	TGTGCCAGCAGCTGGGCGACAGGAGAGAACACTGAAGCTTTCTTT	CASSWATGENTEAFF
TRBV7-2	TRBJ1-4	.	TRBD1	TGTGCCAGCAGCTCGGGACAGGGTCATGAAAAACTGTTTTTT	CASSSGQGHEKLFF
TRBV9	TRBJ2-1	.	.	TGTGCCAGCAGCTACCGAGGGAGCCGTTTAAATGAGCAGTTCTTC	CASSYRGSRLNEQFF
TRBV5-4	TRBJ1-3	.	.	TGTGCCAGCAGCTTGGCATTGGCGGATACAGGAAACACCATATATTTT	CASSLALADTGNTIYF
TRBV7-9	TRBJ1-1	.	TRBD1	TGTGCCAGCAGCTATACGACAGGGGAGGCCACTGAAGCTTTCTTT	CASSYTTGEATEAFF
TRBV10-2	TRBJ1-2	.	TRBD1	TGCGCCAGCAGTTCGACAGGGAACTATGGCTACACCTTC	CASSSTGNYGYTF
TRBV4-3	TRBJ2-5	.	TRBD1	TGCGCCAGCAGCCCGGGACAGGGGGTCGGGGTAATCGAGACCCAGTACTTC	CASSPGQGVGVIETQYF
TRBV5-6	TRBJ2-3	.	TRBD2	TGTGCCAGCAGCCCGGCGGGGGGCGGCACAGATACGCAGTATTTT	CASSPAGGGTDTQYF
TRBV19	TRBJ2-7	few	TRBD1	TGTGCCAGTAGTCTGAGACAGGGGGCGAGCGAGCAGTACTTC	CASSLRQGASEQYF
TRBV20-1	TRBJ1-5	.	.	TGCAGTGCTAGTCCCCCTGATCAGCCCCAGCATTTT	CSASPPDQPQHF
TRBV4-3	TRBJ1-2	.	TRBD1	TGCGCCAGCAGCTTCCGGGACAGGGCGACTGGCTACACCTTC	CASSFRDRATGYTF
TRBV6-5	TRBJ1-1	few	TRBD1	TGTGCCAGCAGTCGCGACAGGGCTGGGAACACTGAAGCTTTCTTT	CASSRDRAGNTEAFF
TRBV5-1	TRBJ2-5	.	TRBD2	TGCGCCAGCAGCTTGGGACGGGGGGTCCAAGAGACCCAGTACTTC	CASSLGRGVQETQYF
TRBV12-3/TRBV12-4	TRBJ2-7	.	.	TGTGCCAGCAGTTTAAACAGAAACTACGAGCAGTACTTC	CASSLNRNYEQYF
TRBV4-1	TRBJ1-2	.	TRBD1	TGCGCCAGCAGCCACCCCAGGACAGGGGGCGATGGCTACACCTTC	CASSHPRTGGDGYTF
TRBV3-1/TRBV3-2	TRBJ1-1	.	.	TGTGCCAGCAGCCACAGTCCGAACACTGAAGCTTTCTTT	CASSHSPNTEAFF
TRBV5-1	TRBJ2-7	few	.	TGCGCCAGCAGCGCCCAGGAGGGCTACGAGCAGTACTTC	CASSAQEGYEQYF
TRBV3-1/TRBV3-2	TRBJ2-7	.	.	TGTGCCAGCAGCCATAACTCCTACGAGCAGTACTTC	CASSHNSYEQYF
TRBV18	TRBJ1-2	.	.	TGTGCCAGCTCGCAGGACCCCGGGACATTGTATGGCTACACCTTC	CASSQDPGTLYGYTF
TRBV5-1	TRBJ1-1	.	.	TGCGCCAGCAGCTTGGGCCTAGGTGAAGCTTTCTTT	CASSLGLGEAFF
TRBV24-1	TRBJ2-2	.	.	TGTGCCACCCGACAGACGAACACCGGGGAGCTGTTTTTT	CATRQTNTGELFF
TRBV10-3	TRBJ2-5	.	TRBD2	TGTGCCACCAACGGACTAGAACAAGAGACCCAGTACTTC	CATNGLEQETQYF
TRBV7-6	TRBJ2-1	.	TRBD1	TGTGCCAGCAGCCAACCGGGACAGGGTGGAAATGAGCAGTTCTTC	CASSQPGQGGNEQFF
TRBV7-2	TRBJ2-1	.	TRBD2	TGTGCCAGCAGCCCCCGTATAGCGGGGGGGCCGAATGAGCAGTTCTTC	CASSPRIAGGPNEQFF
TRBV5-4	TRBJ2-6	.	.	TGTGCCAGCAGCCTCGACCGGGGTGGGGCCAACGTCCTGACTTTC	CASSLDRGGANVLTF
TRBV18	TRBJ1-2	.	.	TGTGCCAGCTCACCATCAGGGGAATGGGATGGCTACACCTTC	CASSPSGEWDGYTF
TRBV4-2	TRBJ1-1	.	.	TGTGCCAGCAGCCAAGAGGCAGATTTCATGAACACTGAAGCTTTCTTT	CASSQEADFMNTEAFF
TRBV6-2/TRBV6-3	TRBJ1-5	.	TRBD1	TGTGCCAGCAGTTACGGCCCGGGACAGGGAGAGAATCAGCCCCAGCATTTT	CASSYGPGQGENQPQHF
TRBV5-6	TRBJ2-7	.	TRBD1	TGTGCCAGCAGCACGGCCGGGACAGGAAAGGACGAGCAGTACTTC	CASSTAGTGKDEQYF
TRBV7-9	TRBJ1-1	.	.	TGTGCCAGCAGCGAGATGAACACTGAAGCTTTCTTT	CASSEMNTEAFF
TRBV2	TRBJ1-1	.	.	TGTGCCAGCTCTCTGAACACTGAAGCTTTCTTT	CASSLNTEAFF
TRBV6-2/TRBV6-3	TRBJ2-5	once	.	TGTGCCAGCAGTTACTCGAAACAGGAGCCCGGGAGGACCCAGTACTTC	CASSYSKQEPGRTQYF
TRBV24-1	TRBJ1-5	.	.	TGTGCCACCAGTGGGCATCAGCCCCAGCATTTT	CATSGHQPQHF
TRBV7-8	TRBJ2-7	.	.	TGTGCCAGCAGCTTATTAAGAGGCGGAGAGCAGTACTTC	CASSLLRGGEQYF
TRBV7-3	TRBJ1-2	.	.	TGTGCCAGCAGCTTACCAGGGGACAAAGAGCATTACACCTTC	CASSLPGDKEHYTF
TRBV11-3	TRBJ2-7	.	.	TGTGCCAGCAGCGGAAATGGGGGGGAGCAGTACTTC	CASSGNGGEQYF
TRBV6-5	TRBJ1-2	.	.	TGTGCCACTCACCAAGGGGGTTTGGGGGATGGCTACACCTTC	CATHQGGLGDGYTF
TRBV10-1	TRBJ2-3	.	TRBD1	TGCGCCAGCAGGGATCCAGGGGGTACGCAGTATTTT	CASRDPGGTQYF
TRBV6-2/TRBV6-3	TRBJ2-2	.	TRBD2	TGTGCCAGCAGTTACCCGCTAGCGGGGGGCACCGGGGAGCTGTTTTTT	CASSYPLAGGTGELFF
TRBV6-6	TRBJ1-1	.	TRBD1	TGTGCCAGCAGTATCCGACAGGGGAACACTGAAGCTTTCTTT	CASSIRQGNTEAFF
TRBV4-3	TRBJ1-4	.	.	TGCGCCAGCAGCCAAGGACAGCTTAATGAAAAACTGTTTTTT	CASSQGQLNEKLFF
TRBV12-3/TRBV12-4	TRBJ1-2	.	.	TGTGCCAGCAGTTTATCAGGGCATGGCTACACCTTC	CASSLSGHGYTF
TRBV18	TRBJ1-5	.	TRBD1	TGTGCCAGCTCACCGGGACAGGGGAGGGAGCCCCAGCATTTT	CASSPGQGREPQHF
TRBV18	TRBJ2-2	.	.	TGTGCCAGCTCACCCACGACAGAACTGAACACCGGGGAGCTGTTTTTT	CASSPTTELNTGELFF
TRBV19	TRBJ2-1	.	TRBD2	TGTGCCAGTAGTATAGACGTAGGGACTAGCGTCTACAATGAGCAGTTCTTC	CASSIDVGTSVYNEQFF
TRBV2	TRBJ1-1	.	TRBD1	TGTGCCAGCAGTGATGTTCAGGGGGCGGTGGACACTGAAGCTTTCTTT	CASSDVQGAVDTEAFF
TRBV5-1	TRBJ2-5	once	TRBD2	TGCGCCAGCAGCTTTTACGGAACTAGCGGGATCCAAGAGACCCAGTACTTC	CASSFYGTSGIQETQYF
TRBV5-8	TRBJ2-5	.	.	TGTGCCAGCAGCTTGGAAGTGACAGGCTTAGAGACCCAGTACTTC	CASSLEVTGLETQYF
TRBV6-5	TRBJ2-7	.	TRBD2	TGTGCCAGCCGCCCCCCGGGACTAGTGGGCGAGCAGTACTTC	CASRPPGLVGEQYF